The rows below give T cell receptor beta chains drawn from one sample of a study of blood T cell repertoires in COVID-19. The assay was immunoSEQ multiplex PCR, and TCRdb's table has in-frame clones only and misses some. This table holds hundreds of thousands of clones, 86% found once. The sample was peripheral blood. The source is a woman aged 30 to 39 with active or convalescent COVID-19. CDR3s include the opening cysteine and the closing phenylalanine or tryptophan. The D gene is left open where the match is weak. A row's size may be missing; if present it is once, few, many or a size class.

abundance	v_gene	j_gene	d_gene	CDR3nt	CDR3aa
.	TRBV4-1	TRBJ1-1	.	TGCGCCAGCAGCCAAGGTGGGGCTGGGTTCACTGAAGCTTTCTTT	CASSQGGAGFTEAFF
few	TRBV19	TRBJ1-1	TRBD1	TGTGCCAGTACTACAGGGGGTGCCACTGAAGCTTTCTTT	CASTTGGATEAFF
.	TRBV9	TRBJ1-1	.	TGTGCCAGCAGCGAACAGGGAGCTCTGCCTTACACTGAAGCTTTCTTT	CASSEQGALPYTEAFF
once	TRBV5-6	TRBJ1-1	TRBD1	TGTGCCAGCAGCAAGTTTAAAGGGACAGGGCCTACGAACACTGAAGCTTTCTTT	CASSKFKGTGPTNTEAFF
few	TRBV19	TRBJ1-2	.	TGTGCCAGTAGGGACAACCGAGAGAATAACTATGGCTACACCTTC	CASRDNRENNYGYTF
.	TRBV2	TRBJ2-2	.	TGTGCCAGCAGTAACCAGGGTCTCGGGGAGCTGTTTTTT	CASSNQGLGELFF
.	TRBV18	TRBJ1-4	TRBD1	TGTGCCAGCTCACCCACGGGACAGGGGCCGCCGAATGAAAAACTGTTTTTT	CASSPTGQGPPNEKLFF
.	TRBV6-5	TRBJ1-5	.	TGTGCCAGCAGCAGAAGGAGGAGCAATCAGCCCCAGCATTTT	CASSRRRSNQPQHF
.	TRBV5-1	TRBJ1-3	.	TGCGCCAGCAGCTTGTCAGTCTCCTCTGGAAACACCATATATTTT	CASSLSVSSGNTIYF
.	TRBV18	TRBJ1-2	TRBD1	TGTGCCAGCTCATCACAGGGGGAAGGCTATGGCTACACCTTC	CASSSQGEGYGYTF
.	TRBV29-1	TRBJ1-1	TRBD1	TGCAGCGTTGGAGCCCCAGGGGGCAAAATGACTGAAGCTTTCTTT	CSVGAPGGKMTEAFF
.	TRBV4-1	TRBJ2-5	TRBD2	TGCGCCAGCAGCCAAACGATCACTAGCGGGGGGGAGTACCAAGAGACCCAGTACTTC	CASSQTITSGGEYQETQYF
.	TRBV5-1	TRBJ2-7	TRBD1	TGCGCCAGCAGCCTCGGGACAGGGCAAAGCTACGAGCAGTACTTC	CASSLGTGQSYEQYF
.	TRBV18	TRBJ2-2	.	TGTGCCAGCTCACCACCTCCCGAGCGTACCGGGGAGCTGTTTTTT	CASSPPPERTGELFF
.	TRBV13	TRBJ1-2	.	TGTGCCAGCAGCTTAGATCCAACCCTCGGGGGTTACTATGGCTACACCTTC	CASSLDPTLGGYYGYTF
.	TRBV10-3	TRBJ1-4	.	TGTGCCATCAGTGAGTCGGGGGACATTAATGAAAAACTGTTTTTT	CAISESGDINEKLFF
once	TRBV5-4	TRBJ1-3	TRBD1	TGTGCCAGCAGTTTAGGGGGCAAGGACTCTGGAAACACCATATATTTT	CASSLGGKDSGNTIYF
.	TRBV2	TRBJ1-1	.	TGTGCCAGCAGTGTAGGGGACACCGGCACTGAAGCTTTCTTT	CASSVGDTGTEAFF
.	TRBV18	TRBJ1-2	TRBD1	TGTGCCAGCTCACCATGGACAGGGTCGGACTATGGCTACACCTTC	CASSPWTGSDYGYTF
few	TRBV7-8	TRBJ1-1	TRBD1	TGTGCCAGCAGCCCGCGGACAGGGGGCTTTACTGAAGCTTTCTTT	CASSPRTGGFTEAFF
.	TRBV3-1/TRBV3-2	TRBJ2-2	TRBD1	TGTGCCAGCAGCCTGGGACAGGGAGGGCTGTTTTTT	CASSLGQGGLFF
.	TRBV27	TRBJ1-6	.	TGTGCCAGCGGGATAGGGAGCTCCTATAATTCACCCCTCCACTTT	CASGIGSSYNSPLHF
.	TRBV5-8	TRBJ2-5	TRBD2	TGTGCCAGCAACACCGGGACTAGCGGGAGAGGTGTAGAGACCCAGTACTTC	CASNTGTSGRGVETQYF
.	TRBV6-5	TRBJ2-7	.	TGTGCCAGCAGGTGGACAGTCTCCTACGAGCAGTACTTC	CASRWTVSYEQYF
.	TRBV3-1/TRBV3-2	TRBJ2-5	.	TGTGCCAGCAGCCATATCAAGGGCGGACAGCTACAAGAGACCCAGTACTTC	CASSHIKGGQLQETQYF
.	TRBV11-2	TRBJ2-1	TRBD2	TGTGCCAGCAGCGGACTAGCGGGAGGGCCTCAGTTCAACAATGAGCAGTTCTTC	CASSGLAGGPQFNNEQFF
.	TRBV27	TRBJ1-4	TRBD1	TGTGCCAGCAGTAAGCGGGGGACAGGGAATGAAAAACTGTTTTTT	CASSKRGTGNEKLFF
.	TRBV13	TRBJ1-1	TRBD1	TGTGCCAGCAGCTCCCGACAGGGAGGGAACACTGAAGCTTTCTTT	CASSSRQGGNTEAFF
.	TRBV7-9	TRBJ1-5	TRBD1	TGTGCCAGCAGCTCGGACAGGGGTAAGCCCCAGCATTTT	CASSSDRGKPQHF
.	TRBV4-1	TRBJ1-2	.	TGCGCCAGCAGACCAGGACAGAACTATGGCTACACCTTC	CASRPGQNYGYTF
.	TRBV19	TRBJ1-6	.	TGTGCCAGTACCCGTAACAGGGCTAATTCACCCCTCCACTTT	CASTRNRANSPLHF
.	TRBV6-1	TRBJ1-2	.	TGTGCCAGCAGTGACAGGGCTAACTATGGCTACACCTTC	CASSDRANYGYTF
.	TRBV7-2	TRBJ2-1	TRBD2	TGTGCCAGCAGCTTAGCGCTTGCGGGAGGGTCGGATGAGCAGTTCTTC	CASSLALAGGSDEQFF
.	TRBV6-4	TRBJ1-1	.	TGTGCCAGCAGTGACACTGCCGAGGACACTGAAGCTTTCTTT	CASSDTAEDTEAFF
.	TRBV3-1/TRBV3-2	TRBJ2-7	TRBD2	TGTGCCAGCAGCCAGGTAGCGGGAATCAACGAGCAGTACTTC	CASSQVAGINEQYF
once	TRBV5-8	TRBJ1-3	.	TGTGCCAGCAGCTTGGCCGCGGGGAGCTCTGGAAACACCATATATTTT	CASSLAAGSSGNTIYF
.	TRBV7-9	TRBJ1-4	.	TGTGCCAGCAGCTCGACAGGTTTTAATGAAAAACTGTTTTTT	CASSSTGFNEKLFF
.	TRBV10-1	TRBJ1-1	.	TGCGCCAGTACCGGGTCCTCCGGCGCTTTCTTT	CASTGSSGAFF
.	TRBV19	TRBJ2-1	TRBD2	TGTGCCACCCCCCGGGGGGTGGCCTACAATGAGCAGTTCTTC	CATPRGVAYNEQFF
.	TRBV11-3	TRBJ2-3	.	TGTGCCAGCAGCTTCGGGAGTAGGGCAGATACGCAGTATTTT	CASSFGSRADTQYF
.	TRBV11-3	TRBJ2-1	TRBD2	TGTGCCAGCAGCATCGGACTAGCGGGGGCCTACAATGAGCAGTTCTTC	CASSIGLAGAYNEQFF
.	TRBV18	TRBJ2-3	TRBD2	TGTGCCAGCTCACCACCGCGCGGGGGGGACACAGATACGCAGTATTTT	CASSPPRGGDTDTQYF
.	TRBV6-6	TRBJ1-1	TRBD1	TGTGCCAGCAAGGACAGGGGGCTGACCACTGAAGCTTTCTTT	CASKDRGLTTEAFF
.	TRBV29-1	TRBJ1-1	.	TGCAGCGTTGAAGAAATGGAGCATACTGAAGCTTTCTTT	CSVEEMEHTEAFF
few	TRBV28	TRBJ2-7	.	TGTGCCAGCAGTCGGTTTAGCTCCTACGAGCAGTACTTC	CASSRFSSYEQYF
.	TRBV7-9	TRBJ2-1	TRBD1	TGTGCCAGCAGCGCCCAGGGGGCGCTGGACAATGAGCAGTTCTTC	CASSAQGALDNEQFF
once	TRBV7-2	TRBJ1-6	.	TGTGCCAGCAGCACGCCCGGAGCCGCCTATAATTCACCCCTCCACTTT	CASSTPGAAYNSPLHF
once	TRBV27	TRBJ2-6	.	TGTGCCAGCAGTTTAACCGGTAGTGGGGCCAACGTCCTGACTTTC	CASSLTGSGANVLTF
.	TRBV10-2	TRBJ2-1	TRBD2	TGCGCCAGCAGTGAGGGTCCCAGCGGGGGTAGGGGTGAGCAGTTCTTC	CASSEGPSGGRGEQFF
.	TRBV2	TRBJ2-4	TRBD2	TGTGCCAGCAGTGAAGGGACTAGGTCCATTGGGATCAAAAACATTCAGTACTTC	CASSEGTRSIGIKNIQYF
.	TRBV3-1/TRBV3-2	TRBJ1-5	TRBD1	TGTGCCAGCAGCTCATCGGCAGGGGGGCCCCAGCATTTT	CASSSSAGGPQHF
.	TRBV3-1/TRBV3-2	TRBJ2-5	TRBD2	TGTGCCAGCAGCTTGGGACTAGCGGGAGAGACCCAGTACTTC	CASSLGLAGETQYF
.	TRBV6-5	TRBJ2-7	.	TGTGCCAGCAGGGGGACTGGCGGGTACGAGCAGTACTTC	CASRGTGGYEQYF
.	TRBV7-2	TRBJ1-1	TRBD1	TGTGCCAGCAGTTACGACAGGGCTGAAGCTTTCTTT	CASSYDRAEAFF